Detailed here is one TCR beta chain. The data originate from a study of PD-L1 blockade in urothelial cancer. Study-level background: Each blood sample yielded a median of 141,255 T cells.

TCRdb keeps only in-frame clones here, not all; method: immunoSEQ multiplex PCR. The profile covers around 110,000 clones, with around 89% appearing a single time and more than 1.5% taken by the ten largest. Time point noted: peripheral blood 6 weeks after treatment start. The input for sequencing was PBMCs, taken around atezolizumab (anti-PD-L1) treatment. This clonotype originated in a man aged 55-75 years with urothelial cancer.

CDR3 residues: CASSPLDSSYNEQFF. As DNA, the CDR3 is TGTGCCAGTAGCCCTCTGGACAGCTCCTACAATGAGCAGTTCTTC. This chain uses TRBV19 with TRBJ2-1; perhaps TRBD1 as D (6 bases). The CDR3 length is 15 residues. CDR1 and CDR2 from the germline V gene are LNHDA and SQIVND (reference sequence). V lost 6 bases and J lost 0, with 12 bases in between.